The clone carrying this T cell receptor (beta chain) has just one count. Original handling: Estimation of nucleated cell counts relied on the amplification of reference gene primers. The table came from immunoSEQ multiplex PCR; TCRdb's copy has only in-frame clones and leaves some out. V and J calls and clone size are given by that table; D and trimming were obtained from the DNA. The profile shows 320,000 or so clones, roughly 90% of them singletons. This sample was taken from a study of blood T cell repertoires in COVID-19. CDR3 length: 13 amino acids. Germline CDR1 is GTSNPN and CDR2 is SVGIG (reference sequence). V lost 3 bases, J lost 4 bases, and 5 bases stayed unmatched.

The origin of this receptor is a young woman who had recovered from COVID-19. This chain joins TRBV30 and TRBJ1-2; 7 nucleotides line up with TRBD1. Sequencing input: PBMCs or T cells enriched from blood (not recorded which). For the CDR3, the DNA is TGTGCCTGGAGGAATACAGGGGCCTATGGCTACACCTTC. The encoded protein is CAWRNTGAYGYTF.